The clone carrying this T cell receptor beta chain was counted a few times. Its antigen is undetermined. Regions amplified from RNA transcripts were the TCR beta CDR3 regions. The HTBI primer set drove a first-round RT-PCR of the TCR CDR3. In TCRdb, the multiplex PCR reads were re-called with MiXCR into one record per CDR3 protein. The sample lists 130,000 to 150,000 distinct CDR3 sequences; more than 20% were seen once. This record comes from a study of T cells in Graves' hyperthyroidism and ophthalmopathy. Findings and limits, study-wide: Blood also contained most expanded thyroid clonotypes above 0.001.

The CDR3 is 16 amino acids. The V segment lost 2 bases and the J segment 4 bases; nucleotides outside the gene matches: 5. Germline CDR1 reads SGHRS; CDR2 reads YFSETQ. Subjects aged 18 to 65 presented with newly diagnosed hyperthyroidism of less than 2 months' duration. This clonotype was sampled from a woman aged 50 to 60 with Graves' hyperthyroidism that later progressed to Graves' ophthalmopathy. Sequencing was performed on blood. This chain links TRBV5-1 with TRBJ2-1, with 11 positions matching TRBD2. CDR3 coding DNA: TGCGCCAGCAGCTTTGGGGGACTAGCGGAATACAATGAGCAGTTCTTC. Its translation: CASSFGGLAEYNEQFF.